This T cell receptor (beta chain) was profiled in a study of draining lymph node invasion in breast cancer (dated by TCRdb to between 2020 and 2021). Looking at the study overall: Histology and cytokeratin immunohistochemistry were used to diagnose nodal metastasis, and EpCAM/CD45 flow cytometry was used to confirm the diagnosis. A separate targeted assay used bulk TCR-beta CDR3 sequencing to compare sorted memory regulatory T cells with memory conventional CD4 T cells across breast cancer tissues. The separate targeted TCR sequencing included lymph nodes from five patients, and primary tumors were also sequenced for most of those five patients. Matched non-invaded and tumor-invaded tumor-draining lymph nodes plus the primary tumor were contributed by each patient, with both Treg and Tconv subsets profiled. What the research found in general, with its limitations: TCRs shared between Treg and Tconv subsets were regarded as suggestive, but not proof, of a common clonal origin. The tumor top-100 clone tracking analysis was possible in only a couple of patients. Data could not resolve whether Treg conversion occurred in a given organ or whether converted Tregs recirculated between nodes and tumor. Some of the top 100 tumor clones were detected in invaded and non-invaded nodes, and this detection was taken to suggest recirculation between tumor and draining nodes. Roughly 12-22% of Treg TCRs were shared with Tconvs per tissue, interpreted as suggesting peripheral Treg induction. Across all tissues in the targeted TCR-seq data, Tregs appeared to be more clonally expanded than Tconvs, and both subsets showed lower diversity in tumor than in lymph nodes.

A distance of 10 bases separates the germline ends of V and J, which lose 4 bases and 7 bases respectively. Via the germline V gene (reference sequence), CDR1 is MNHNY and CDR2 SVGAGI. Taken from cysteine to phenylalanine, the CDR3 has 13 residues. The read is trimmed to its CDR3 DNA, 39 bases read in frame from base 1. Library generation was performed with bulk RNA-seq. Instrument used: Illumina HiSeq 2500. The paper's processing steps were these. CDR3 sequences in the separate targeted TCR-seq dataset were extracted from raw reads and quantified using MiXCR version 2.1.5 with default parameters. The separate targeted TCR-seq dataset defined each TCR-beta clone by its combination of V gene, J gene and CDR3 sequence. The separate targeted TCR-seq dataset was filtered by first dropping clones with fewer than three counts and then keeping only the 90% most strongly expressed clones in each sample. In the separate targeted TCR-seq dataset, Treg-Tconv overlap was computed as shared clones divided by total Treg clones per tissue, times 100. In TCRdb, the public reads were trimmed at Q25 with fastp and aligned with MiXCR, with productive beta chains retained. Records with the same CDR3 protein are collapsed into one entry carrying the most frequent genes and DNA. These V and J calls are TCRdb output, not the study's own analysis. The table for this sample lists about 2,900 distinct CDR3 sequences; about 80% of them were counted only once. The top ten hold 9.7% of the sample.

With regard to this clonotype: Its antigen is not yet known. No clone much larger than this one lies a single base away; base qualities are absent.

For memory conventional CD4 T cells, the sort was based on CD4+ CD45RA- CD25- cells. Tumor-draining lymph nodes were classified as non-invaded or invaded according to absence or presence of metastatic tumor cells. T cells were pre-enriched with a Miltenyi Pan T Cell isolation kit before staining and sorting. Immunohistochemistry for estrogen receptor, progesterone receptor, HER2 and Ki-67 was used to characterize primary tumors. Within a few hours after surgery, the fresh surgical tissue was processed by cutting it into small fragments. Tissue fragments were enzymatically digested with Liberase TL plus DNase for approximately 18 minutes and were then filtered through a 40-micrometer strainer. After DAPI live/dead staining, cells were sorted on a BD FACS Aria II, reaching roughly 97-99% purity. Sorted cells were lysed in TCL buffer, and RNA was purified with a Norgen Single Cell RNA purification kit including DNase treatment.

This clonotype was sampled from a female donor with luminal breast cancer. This sequence uses TRBV6-6 and TRBJ1-4; no D segment can be confidently identified. Input material: sorted memory CD4+ effector T cells from a lymph node. The cell subset or site label for this specimen denotes: CD45RA-negative sorted CD4+ T cells (memory Tconv or effector/memory Treg). The CDR3 region has the sequence CASSLTATEKLFF. The DNA reads as follows: TGTGCCAGCAGTTTAACGGCTACTGAAAAACTGTTTTTT.